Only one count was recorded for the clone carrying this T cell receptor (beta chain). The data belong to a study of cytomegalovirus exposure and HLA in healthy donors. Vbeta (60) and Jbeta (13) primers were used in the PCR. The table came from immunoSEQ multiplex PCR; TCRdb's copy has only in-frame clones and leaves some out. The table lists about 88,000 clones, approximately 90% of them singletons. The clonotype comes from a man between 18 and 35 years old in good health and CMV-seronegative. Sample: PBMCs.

CDR3 DNA: TGTGCCAGCAGTGACCCTGATTTTGGACAGGGGTCCGGGGAGCTGTTTTTT. Residues: CASSDPDFGQGSGELFF. The chain uses TRBV6-1 and TRBJ2-2, with TRBD1 identical over 9 bases. The CDR3 sequence is 17 residues long. V shed 3 bases, J shed 6 bases, and the junction held 11 bases outside the gene matches. From germline, CDR1 is MNHNS and CDR2 SASEGT.